This is a list of T cell receptor beta chains from one sample in a study of blood T cell repertoires in COVID-19. Here immunoSEQ multiplex PCR was the method, and the copy in TCRdb shows in-frame clones only, minus some. The sample records approximately 200,000 clones, approximately 88% being singletons. Sequences were obtained from peripheral blood. These TCRs come from a woman aged 25 to 39 with acute or convalescent COVID-19. The CDR3 runs from the conserved cysteine through the conserved F or W. D genes are given only for firm matches. Only part of the rows carry a size: once, few, many, or a class if the clone is expanded.

CDR3 protein: CASSQGKAGQETQYF; CDR3 DNA: TGCGCCAGCAGCCAAGGAAAAGCGGGGCAAGAGACCCAGTACTTC; clone size: once; V gene: TRBV4-1; D gene: TRBD2; J gene: TRBJ2-5
CDR3 protein: CATSAGLNYGYTF; CDR3 DNA: TGTGCCACGAGTGCAGGATTAAACTATGGCTACACCTTC; clone size: .; V gene: TRBV19; D gene: .; J gene: TRBJ1-2
CDR3 protein: CASSFLESTNEKLFF; CDR3 DNA: TGTGCCAGCAGCTTTTTGGAGTCAACTAATGAAAAACTGTTTTTT; clone size: once; V gene: TRBV7-9; D gene: .; J gene: TRBJ1-4
CDR3 protein: CASSPATRSGELFF; CDR3 DNA: TGTGCCAGCTCACCAGCTACTAGGTCCGGGGAGCTGTTTTTT; clone size: .; V gene: TRBV18; D gene: .; J gene: TRBJ2-2
CDR3 protein: CSVEGQGFEQYF; CDR3 DNA: TGCAGCGTTGAAGGACAGGGGTTCGAGCAGTACTTC; clone size: .; V gene: TRBV29-1; D gene: TRBD1; J gene: TRBJ2-7
CDR3 protein: CASSLHPDKGCHEKLFF; CDR3 DNA: TGTGCCAGCAGCTTGCATCCGGACAAGGGTTGCCATGAAAAACTGTTTTTT; clone size: .; V gene: TRBV5-8; D gene: .; J gene: TRBJ1-4
CDR3 protein: CASSFRLGQETQYF; CDR3 DNA: TGTGCCAGCAGTTTTAGACTAGGACAAGAGACCCAGTACTTC; clone size: .; V gene: TRBV28; D gene: .; J gene: TRBJ2-5
CDR3 protein: CATSGGSYNEQFF; CDR3 DNA: TGTGCCACCAGCGGTGGCTCCTACAATGAGCAGTTCTTC; clone size: once; V gene: TRBV24-1; D gene: .; J gene: TRBJ2-1
CDR3 protein: CASSQGQVLVAGGPDTDTQYF; CDR3 DNA: TGTGCCAGCAGTCAGGGACAGGTTTTGGTAGCGGGAGGGCCTGACACAGATACGCAGTATTTT; clone size: .; V gene: TRBV6-6; D gene: TRBD2; J gene: TRBJ2-3
CDR3 protein: CASSPPWDSIEW; CDR3 DNA: TGTGCCAGCAGCCCGCCCTGGGACAGTATCGAGTGG; clone size: once; V gene: TRBV5-6; D gene: TRBD1; J gene: TRBJ2-7
CDR3 protein: CASSQLNLAGMGADTQYF; CDR3 DNA: TGTGCCAGCAGCCAGCTCAACCTAGCGGGAATGGGTGCAGATACGCAGTATTTT; clone size: .; V gene: TRBV4-2; D gene: TRBD2; J gene: TRBJ2-3
CDR3 protein: CASSTPGRGASTDTQYF; CDR3 DNA: TGTGCCAGTAGTACCCCTGGGAGGGGGGCTAGCACAGATACGCAGTATTTT; clone size: .; V gene: TRBV19; D gene: .; J gene: TRBJ2-3
CDR3 protein: CASSEGRNTGELFF; CDR3 DNA: TGTGCCAGCAGTGAGGGCCGAAACACCGGGGAGCTGTTTTTT; clone size: .; V gene: TRBV2; D gene: .; J gene: TRBJ2-2
CDR3 protein: CASRQGGGTGELFF; CDR3 DNA: TGTGCCAGCAGACAGGGCGGGGGGACCGGGGAGCTGTTTTTT; clone size: .; V gene: TRBV9; D gene: TRBD2; J gene: TRBJ2-2
CDR3 protein: CASSAGGPNTGELFF; CDR3 DNA: TGTGCCAGCAGTGCCGGGGGGCCGAACACCGGGGAGCTGTTTTTT; clone size: .; V gene: TRBV6-6; D gene: .; J gene: TRBJ2-2
CDR3 protein: CASSPGTIEKLFF; CDR3 DNA: TGTGCCAGCTCACCCGGGACAATTGAAAAACTGTTTTTT; clone size: few; V gene: TRBV18; D gene: .; J gene: TRBJ1-4
CDR3 protein: CAWSSPSDRGSYGYTF; CDR3 DNA: TGTGCCTGGAGTTCACCCTCGGACAGAGGGTCCTATGGCTACACCTTC; clone size: few; V gene: TRBV30; D gene: .; J gene: TRBJ1-2
CDR3 protein: CAWNDGTGWGNEQFF; CDR3 DNA: TGTGCCTGGAACGACGGGACAGGTTGGGGAAATGAGCAGTTCTTC; clone size: .; V gene: TRBV30; D gene: TRBD1; J gene: TRBJ2-1
CDR3 protein: CASSTSPWGTEAFF; CDR3 DNA: TGCGCCAGCAGTACTAGCCCTTGGGGCACTGAAGCTTTCTTT; clone size: .; V gene: TRBV10-1; D gene: .; J gene: TRBJ1-1